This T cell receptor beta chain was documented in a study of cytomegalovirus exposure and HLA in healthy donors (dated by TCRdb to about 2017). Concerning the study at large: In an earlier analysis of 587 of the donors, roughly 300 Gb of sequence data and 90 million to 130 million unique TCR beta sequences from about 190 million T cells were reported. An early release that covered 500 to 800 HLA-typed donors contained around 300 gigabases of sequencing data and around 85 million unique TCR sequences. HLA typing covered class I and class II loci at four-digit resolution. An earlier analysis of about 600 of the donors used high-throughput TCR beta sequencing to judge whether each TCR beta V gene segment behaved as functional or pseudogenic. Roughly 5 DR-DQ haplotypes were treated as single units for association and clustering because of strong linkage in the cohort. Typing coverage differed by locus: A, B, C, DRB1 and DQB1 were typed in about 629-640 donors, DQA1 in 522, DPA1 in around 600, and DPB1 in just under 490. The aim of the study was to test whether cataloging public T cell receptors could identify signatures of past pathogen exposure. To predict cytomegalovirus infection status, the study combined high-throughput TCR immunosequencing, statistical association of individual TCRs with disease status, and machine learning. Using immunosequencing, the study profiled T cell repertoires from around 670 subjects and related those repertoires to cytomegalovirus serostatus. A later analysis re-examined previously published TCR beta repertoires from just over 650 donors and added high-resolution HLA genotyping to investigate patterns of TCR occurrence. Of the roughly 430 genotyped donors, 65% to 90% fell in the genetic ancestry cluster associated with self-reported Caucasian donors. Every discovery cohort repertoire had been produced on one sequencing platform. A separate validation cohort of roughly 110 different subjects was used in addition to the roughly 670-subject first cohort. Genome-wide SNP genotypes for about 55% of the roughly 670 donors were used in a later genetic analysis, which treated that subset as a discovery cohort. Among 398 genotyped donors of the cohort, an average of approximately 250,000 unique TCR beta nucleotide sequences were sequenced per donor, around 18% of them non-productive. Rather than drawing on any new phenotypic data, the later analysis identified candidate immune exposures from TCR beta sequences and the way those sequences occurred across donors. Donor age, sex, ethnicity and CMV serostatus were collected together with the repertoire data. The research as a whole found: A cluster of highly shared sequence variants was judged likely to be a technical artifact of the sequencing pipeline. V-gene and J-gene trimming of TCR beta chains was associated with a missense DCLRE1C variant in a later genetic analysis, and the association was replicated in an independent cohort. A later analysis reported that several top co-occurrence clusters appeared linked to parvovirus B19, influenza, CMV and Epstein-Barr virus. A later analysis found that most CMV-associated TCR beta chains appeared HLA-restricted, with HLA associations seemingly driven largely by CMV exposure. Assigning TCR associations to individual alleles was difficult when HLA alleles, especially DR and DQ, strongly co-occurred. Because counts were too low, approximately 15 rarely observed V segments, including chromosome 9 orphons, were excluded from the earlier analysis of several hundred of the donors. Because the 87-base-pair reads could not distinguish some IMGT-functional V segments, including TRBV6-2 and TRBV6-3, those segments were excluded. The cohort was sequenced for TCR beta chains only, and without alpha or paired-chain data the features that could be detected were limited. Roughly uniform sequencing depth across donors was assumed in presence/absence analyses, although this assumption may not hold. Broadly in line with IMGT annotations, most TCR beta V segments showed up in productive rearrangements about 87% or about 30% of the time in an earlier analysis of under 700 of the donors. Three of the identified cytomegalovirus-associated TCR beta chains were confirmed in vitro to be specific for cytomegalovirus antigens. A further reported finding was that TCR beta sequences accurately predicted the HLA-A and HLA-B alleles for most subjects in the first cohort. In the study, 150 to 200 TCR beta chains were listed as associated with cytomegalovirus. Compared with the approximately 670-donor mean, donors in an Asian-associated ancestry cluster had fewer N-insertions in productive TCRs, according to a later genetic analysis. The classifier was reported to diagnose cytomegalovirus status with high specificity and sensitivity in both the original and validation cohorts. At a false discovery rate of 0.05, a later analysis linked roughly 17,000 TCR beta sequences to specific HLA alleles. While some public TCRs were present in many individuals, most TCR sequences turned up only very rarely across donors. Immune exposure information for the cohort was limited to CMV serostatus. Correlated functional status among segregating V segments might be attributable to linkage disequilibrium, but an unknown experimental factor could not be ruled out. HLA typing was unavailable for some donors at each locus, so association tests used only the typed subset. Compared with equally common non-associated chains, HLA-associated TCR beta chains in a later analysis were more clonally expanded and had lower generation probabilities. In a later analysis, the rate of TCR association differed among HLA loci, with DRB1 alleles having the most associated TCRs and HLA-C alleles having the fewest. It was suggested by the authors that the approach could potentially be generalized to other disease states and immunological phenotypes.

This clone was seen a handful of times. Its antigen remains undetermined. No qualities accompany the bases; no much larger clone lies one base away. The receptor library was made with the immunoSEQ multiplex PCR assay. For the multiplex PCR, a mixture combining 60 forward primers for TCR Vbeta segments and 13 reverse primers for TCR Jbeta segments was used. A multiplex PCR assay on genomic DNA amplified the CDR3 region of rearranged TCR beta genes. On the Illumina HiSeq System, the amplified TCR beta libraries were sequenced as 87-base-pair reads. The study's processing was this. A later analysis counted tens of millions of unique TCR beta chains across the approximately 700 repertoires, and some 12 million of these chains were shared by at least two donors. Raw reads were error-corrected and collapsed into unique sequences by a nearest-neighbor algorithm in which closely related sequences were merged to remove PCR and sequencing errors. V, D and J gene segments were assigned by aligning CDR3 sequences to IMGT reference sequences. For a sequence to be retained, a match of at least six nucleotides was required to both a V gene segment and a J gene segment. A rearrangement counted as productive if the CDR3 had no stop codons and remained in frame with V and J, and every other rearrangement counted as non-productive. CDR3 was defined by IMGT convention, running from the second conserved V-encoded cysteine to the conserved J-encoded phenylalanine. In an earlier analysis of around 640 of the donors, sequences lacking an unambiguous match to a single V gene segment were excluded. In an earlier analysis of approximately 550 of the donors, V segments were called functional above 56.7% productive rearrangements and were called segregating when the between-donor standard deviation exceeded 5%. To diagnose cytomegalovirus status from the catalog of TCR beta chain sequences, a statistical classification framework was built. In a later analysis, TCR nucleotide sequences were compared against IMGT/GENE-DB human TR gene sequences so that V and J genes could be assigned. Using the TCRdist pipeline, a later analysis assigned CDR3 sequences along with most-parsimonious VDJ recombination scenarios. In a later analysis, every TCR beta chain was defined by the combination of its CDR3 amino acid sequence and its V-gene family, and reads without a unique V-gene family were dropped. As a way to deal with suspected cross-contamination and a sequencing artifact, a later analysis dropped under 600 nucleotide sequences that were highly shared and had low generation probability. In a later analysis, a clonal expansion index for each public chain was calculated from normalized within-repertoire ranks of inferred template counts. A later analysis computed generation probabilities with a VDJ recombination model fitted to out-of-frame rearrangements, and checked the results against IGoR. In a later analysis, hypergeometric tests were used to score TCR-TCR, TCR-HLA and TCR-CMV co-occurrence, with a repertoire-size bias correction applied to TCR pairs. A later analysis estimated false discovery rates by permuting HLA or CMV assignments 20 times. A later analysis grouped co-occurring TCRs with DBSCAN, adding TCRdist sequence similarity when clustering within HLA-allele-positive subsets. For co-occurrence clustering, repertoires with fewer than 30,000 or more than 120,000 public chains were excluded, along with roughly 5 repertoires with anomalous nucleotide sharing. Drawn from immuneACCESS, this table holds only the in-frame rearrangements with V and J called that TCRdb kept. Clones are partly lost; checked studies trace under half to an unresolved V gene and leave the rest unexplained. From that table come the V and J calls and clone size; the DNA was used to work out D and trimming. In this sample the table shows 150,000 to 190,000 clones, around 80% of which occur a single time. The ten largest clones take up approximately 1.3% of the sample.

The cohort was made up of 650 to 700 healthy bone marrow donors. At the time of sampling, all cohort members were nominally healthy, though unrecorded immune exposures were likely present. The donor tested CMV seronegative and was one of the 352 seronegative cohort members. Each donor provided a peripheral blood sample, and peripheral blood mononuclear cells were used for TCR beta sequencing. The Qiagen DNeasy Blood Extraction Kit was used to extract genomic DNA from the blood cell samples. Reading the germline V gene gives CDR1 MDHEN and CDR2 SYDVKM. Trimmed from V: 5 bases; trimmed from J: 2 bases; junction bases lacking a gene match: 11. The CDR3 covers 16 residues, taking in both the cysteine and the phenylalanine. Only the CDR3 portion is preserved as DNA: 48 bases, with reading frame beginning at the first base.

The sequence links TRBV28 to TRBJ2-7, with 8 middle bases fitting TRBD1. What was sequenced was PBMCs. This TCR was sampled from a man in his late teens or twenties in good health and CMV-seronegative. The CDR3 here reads CASSTLMDRETYEQYF. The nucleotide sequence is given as TGTGCCAGCAGTACCCTCATGGACAGGGAAACCTACGAGCAGTACTTC. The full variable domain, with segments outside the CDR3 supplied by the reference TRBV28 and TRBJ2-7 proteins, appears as DVKVTQSSRYLVKRTGEKVFLECVQDMDHENMFWYRQDPGLGLRLIYFSYDVKMKEKGDIPEGYSVSREKKERFSLILESASTNQTSMYLCASSTLMDRETYEQYFGPGTRLTVT.